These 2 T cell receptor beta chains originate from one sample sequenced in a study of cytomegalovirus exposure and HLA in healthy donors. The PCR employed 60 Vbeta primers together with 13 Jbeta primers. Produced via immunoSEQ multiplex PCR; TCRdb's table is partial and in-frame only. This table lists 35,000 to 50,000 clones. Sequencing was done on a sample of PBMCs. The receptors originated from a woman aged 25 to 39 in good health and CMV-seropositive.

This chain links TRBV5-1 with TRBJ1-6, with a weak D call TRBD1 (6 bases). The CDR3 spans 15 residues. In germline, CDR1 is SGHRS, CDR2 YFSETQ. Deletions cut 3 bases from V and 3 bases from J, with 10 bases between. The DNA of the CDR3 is TGCGCCAGCAGCTGGACAGCGAACTATAATTCACCCCTCCACTTT. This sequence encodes CASSWTANYNSPLHF.

For the CDR3, the DNA is TGCGCCAGCAGCTTGGCGTCTGCGGGACGGACCTACGAGCAGTACTTC. It yields the protein CASSLASAGRTYEQYF. The V gene is TRBV5-1, the J gene TRBJ2-7; maybe TRBD2 (6 bases). Germline loops: CDR1 SGHRS, CDR2 YFSETQ. The CDR3 has 16 residues. Trimming removed 0 bases at V and 2 bases at J, with 15 bases between.